This entry is about one T cell receptor (beta chain). The target of this receptor is not known. Base qualities were left out, and no much larger clone turns up one base away. CDR1 SNHLY and CDR2 FYNNEI are derived from the germline V gene. The CDR3 holds 18 amino acids from the cysteine to the phenylalanine. Only the CDR3 DNA stays, 54 bases, in frame from base 1. V has 3 bases trimmed and J has 0 bases trimmed; junction bases matching no gene number 8. The immunoSEQ Assay was used to sequence TCRbeta CDR3 regions. After extraction, genomic DNA underwent amplification by bias-controlled multiplex PCR, followed by high-throughput sequencing. As for how the authors treated the data: To quantify the absolute abundance of every unique TCRbeta CDR3 region, sequences were collapsed and filtered. T cell fraction was estimated by normalization of TCRbeta template counts to usable DNA, with usable DNA being measured through amplification of reference genes present in all nucleated cells. Repertoire TCRs were annotated as SARS-CoV-2-specific when V gene, CDR3 amino acid sequence and J gene were exactly matched to a known reactive TCR set. MIRA supplied the reference SARS-CoV-2 TCR set, which was filtered for enrichment in COVID-19-positive ImmuneCODE repertoires so that public or cross-reactive TCRs were removed. Using the MIRA antigens, annotated TCRs were further analysed by specific ORF or by position within an ORF. Depth was the summed frequency of annotated unique rearrangements, while breadth was defined as annotated unique rearrangements over total unique productive rearrangements. TCR breadth was compared between groups using two-sided Wilcoxon rank-sum tests. TCRdb took this table from immuneACCESS and kept in-frame rearrangements with V and J called. Such tables lack part of the clones; where checked against another copy, unresolved V genes explain under half of the gap, and the rest is unexplained. The V and J calls and the clone size are those of that table, but D and trimming were determined from the DNA. The sample includes roughly 350,000 clones, with around 90% observed a single time. The ten biggest clones cover around 3.7% of the sample.

This sample stems from a study of Ad26.COV2.S vaccination and SARS-CoV-2 variants (dated by TCRdb to about 2021). Regarding the complete study: Donors in the vaccine arm were drawn from COV1001, a phase I-IIa trial of Ad26.COV2.S in healthy adults that was multicentre, randomized, double-blind and placebo-controlled. Ad26.COV2.S was given intramuscularly at 5x10^10 or 1x10^11 viral particles, as a single shot or as two shots 56 days apart. Sequencing of the TCRbeta repertoire served to evaluate the specificity and breadth of SARS-CoV-2-reactive T cell receptors following Ad26.COV2.S vaccination. The TCR-sequenced set comprised about 30 samples: roughly 19 Ad26.COV2.S vaccine recipients, 5 placebo recipients and 8 SARS-CoV-2 convalescent individuals. Participants in the trial were split at random into five groups of five each, receiving low-dose or high-dose Ad26.COV2.S once or twice, or else placebo on both occasions. Blinding of investigators to trial group allocation was maintained during experiments and outcome assessment.

Points the paper makes about the study in general: After vaccination, spike-specific CD8+ and CD4+ T cell responses were reported to show substantial breadth. The authors noted that the TCR breadth and depth analyses may have underestimated total T cell responses. Ad26.COV2.S recipients had higher spike-specific TCR breadth than placebo recipients (P = 0.0014). The study was not powered for comparison of responses between vaccine doses or regimens. Vaccine and placebo recipients had comparable non-spike TCR breadth, which fits with the vaccine containing only spike.

The sample's treatment or condition label, decoded: some 19 received Ad26.COV2.S at low or high dose, single or two shots; about 5 received placebo; per-sample allocation not given. For vaccine and placebo recipients, the sequenced repertoires came from samples collected on day 63 after the first injection. Cohort 1b enrolled roughly 25 adults aged 18-55 years at a single site in Boston, USA, between 29 July and 7 August 2020. Ad26.COV2.S consisted of a replication-incompetent adenovirus type 26 vector by which a prefusion-stabilized SARS-CoV-2 spike protein from the original Wuhan strain was expressed.

This chain is built from TRBV2 and TRBJ2-6, with 7 bases matching TRBD1. The source of this sequence is a person aged 18-65 years who received the Ad26.COV2.S COVID-19 vaccine or a placebo. The sample consisted of peripheral blood, taken in a trial of Ad26.COV2.S vaccine versus placebo. At the DNA level, the sequence is TGTGCCAGCAGTGAGGGGCCAGGGGGATCCTCTGGGGCCAACGTCCTGACTTTC. It codes for CASSEGPGGSSGANVLTF.